Shown below are 27 T cell receptor beta chains from a single sample sequenced in a study of identical twins. MiXCR, applied by TCRdb to the 5' RACE reads, yields one record per CDR3 protein. Of 700,000 to 950,000 distinct CDR3 sequences listed, roughly 12% are singletons. These data were also filed under a second study, of yellow fever vaccine responses in identical twins.

The sample was PBMCs. These receptors all come from a woman under 30 in good health.

The chain employs TRBV6-1 and TRBJ2-2; D not certain. V was cut by 6 bases and J by 0 bases, with 14 bases left in between. The length of the CDR3 is 16 residues. CDR1 is MNHNS, CDR2 SASEGT, per germline. The CDR3 loop is CASRPSDSTNTGELFF. The CDR3 DNA follows: TGTGCCAGCAGACCTTCGGATTCCACGAACACCGGGGAGCTGTTTTTT.

The CDR3 here is CATSDLSDEQFF. CDR3 in DNA: TGTGCCACCAGTGATTTAAGTGATGAGCAGTTCTTC. The chain recombines TRBV24-1 with TRBJ2-1; D not resolved. Per the germline V gene, CDR1 is KGHDR and CDR2 is SFDVKD. Trimming removed 1 base from V and 8 bases from J, with 5 bases in between. There are 12 residues in the CDR3.

This clonotype occurred a few times. The chain joins TRBV10-3 to TRBJ2-7; perhaps D is TRBD1 or TRBD2 (6 bases each). Germline V gene sequence: CDR1 ENHRY, CDR2 SYGVKD. Between the trimmed V and J ends, which lost 3 bases and 0 bases, there was a span of 12 bases. The CDR3 has 15 amino acids. The CDR3 DNA sequence: TGTGCCATCAGTGATAGGGGGAGGAGCTCCTACGAGCAGTACTTC. Its translation is CAISDRGRSSYEQYF.

This clonotype was seen only a few times. The chain has TRBV12-3 or TRBV12-4 and TRBJ2-1, with 8 bases aligning to TRBD1. The CDR3 loop spans 16 amino acids. V was pared by 2 bases and J by 8 bases, with 11 bases of the junction left unmatched. DNA of the CDR3: TGTGCCAGCAGTTTATTAGGACAGGGAACTTTCCATGAGCAGTTCTTC. It translates to CASSLLGQGTFHEQFF.

This clonotype was picked up many times. The gene calls are TRBV12-3 or TRBV12-4 and TRBJ2-5; TRBD1 matches 7 bases. This CDR3 region has 14 residues. V trimming: 5 bases; J trimming: 2 bases; junction bases outside the gene matches: 5. The DNA for the CDR3 is TGTGCCAGCAGTCCCGGACAGGAACAAGAGACCCAGTACTTC. Residues: CASSPGQEQETQYF.

This clonotype was counted many times. This chain links TRBV19 with TRBJ2-3, with 15 bases aligning to TRBD2. The CDR3 is made up of 17 amino acids. The germline V gene has CDR1 LNHDA and CDR2 SQIVND (reference sequence). V was pared by 5 bases and J by 4 bases, with 7 bases of the junction left unmatched. CDR3 amino acids: CASSLYGLAGGSDTQYF. CDR3 DNA sequence: TGTGCCAGTAGTCTATACGGACTAGCGGGAGGGTCAGATACGCAGTATTTT.

The CDR3 is CASRGEGLATDTQYF. Written as DNA, the CDR3 is TGTGCCAGCAGGGGAGAGGGGCTAGCAACAGATACGCAGTATTTT. The chain recombines TRBV2 with TRBJ2-3; D is possibly TRBD1 or TRBD2 (5 bases each). The CDR3 is 15 amino acids. From germline, CDR1 is SNHLY and CDR2 FYNNEI. Deletions cut 6 bases from V and 3 bases from J, with 16 bases between.

This clonotype was observed a handful of times. The CDR3 sequence is CASSFPPVWGAHNEQFF. The CDR3 region has the DNA TGTGCCAGCAGTTTCCCTCCCGTTTGGGGGGCCCACAATGAGCAGTTCTTC. The rearrangement links TRBV28 to TRBJ2-1; TRBD1 or TRBD2 may be the D gene (6 bases each). This CDR3 comprises 17 residues. CDR1 and CDR2 from the germline V gene are MDHEN and SYDVKM. V dropped 3 bases and J dropped 5 bases, with 20 bases sitting between them.

The CDR3 reads CASNEIQRNEQFF. CDR3 bases: TGTGCCAGCAACGAGATTCAACGCAATGAGCAGTTCTTC. The chain joins TRBV2 to TRBJ2-1; no clear D. CDR1 is SNHLY, CDR2 FYNNEI, per germline. Trimming pared 7 bases from V and 6 bases from J, leaving 13 bases between. The CDR3 has 13 residues.

V is TRBV28 and J is TRBJ2-4, with a possible D match to TRBD2 (5 bases). CDR3 length: 16 amino acids. V was clipped by 5 bases and J by 3 bases, with 17 bases between them. CDR1 and CDR2 from the germline V gene are MDHEN and SYDVKM. The CDR3 DNA follows: TGTGCCAGCAGTCCCCGGCTAGCCGAAGGCAAAAACATTCAGTACTTC. Protein product: CASSPRLAEGKNIQYF. The variable domain in full, with the rest retrieved from reference TRBV28 and TRBJ2-4, is DVKVTQSSRYLVKRTGEKVFLECVQDMDHENMFWYRQDPGLGLRLIYFSYDVKMKEKGDIPEGYSVSREKKERFSLILESASTNQTSMYLCASSPRLAEGKNIQYFGAGTRLSVL.

The chain employs TRBV28 and TRBJ1-1; possible D gene TRBD1, 5 bases. Germline lookup yields CDR1 MDHEN and CDR2 SYDVKM. The CDR3 is made up of 18 amino acids. Trimming left V 9 bases short and J 6 bases short, with 32 bases between. CDR3 nucleotides: TGTGCCAGTGTCGAGCCTTACCTAAAGGGTGACAGCCTCCCTGAAGCTTTCTTT. Residues: CASVEPYLKGDSLPEAFF.

The chain links TRBV9 to TRBJ2-3; D might be TRBD2 (6 bases). CDR3 length: 15 residues. Trimming removed 0 bases at V and 2 bases at J, with 10 bases between. The germline gives CDR1 SGDLS, CDR2 YYNGEE. This chain's CDR3 is CASSVAAGYTDTQYF. The CDR3 DNA is TGTGCCAGCAGCGTAGCGGCGGGGTACACAGATACGCAGTATTTT.

In this sample, this clonotype turned up a few times. The chain has TRBV10-1 and TRBJ2-2, with TRBD1 identical over 7 bases. With 3 bases clipped from V and 3 bases from J, the junction kept 1 base outside the gene matches. This CDR3 contains 14 residues. CDR1 and CDR2 from the germline V gene are WNHNN and SYGVQD (reference sequence). This CDR3 is CASSETGDTGELFF. Here the CDR3 DNA reads TGCGCCAGCAGTGAAACAGGGGACACCGGGGAGCTGTTTTTT.

This clonotype occurred a few times. The chain carries TRBV24-1 and TRBJ2-3; TRBD2 might be the D (5 bases). Trimming pared 9 bases from V and 0 bases from J, leaving 18 bases between. There are 16 residues in the CDR3. The germline V gene encodes CDR1 KGHDR and CDR2 SFDVKD. CDR3 region: CATRSGGGRSTDTQYF. The CDR3 DNA follows: TGTGCCACCCGCTCCGGAGGTGGCCGGAGCACAGATACGCAGTATTTT.

This clonotype has at least ten counts. This chain links TRBV5-1 with TRBJ2-5; D not certain. Trimming shortened V by 4 bases and J by 4 bases, and 11 bases separated the two germline ends. The CDR3 spans 13 residues. The germline V gene has CDR1 SGHRS and CDR2 YFSETQ. DNA for the CDR3: TGCGCCAGCAGCCACCCGGTGTCAGAGACCCAGTACTTC. Translating gives CASSHPVSETQYF.

There are a few counts of this clonotype. The rearrangement uses TRBV20-1 and TRBJ2-4; 8 nucleotides line up with TRBD1. V lost 4 bases to trimming and J lost 8 bases; unmatched junction nucleotides: 10. CDR1 is DFQATT and CDR2 is SNEGSKA in the germline V gene (reference sequence). The CDR3 spans 14 residues. CDR3 in DNA: TGCAGTGCTAACTTAAGACAGGGGACGGACATTCAGTACTTC. Its protein product is CSANLRQGTDIQYF.

In its sample, this clonotype was seen a few times. The V call is TRBV6-5, the J call TRBJ1-1, with 7 bases matching TRBD1. V lost 2 bases to trimming and J lost 4 bases; unmatched junction nucleotides: 4. CDR3 length equals 14 residues. In germline, CDR1 is MNHEY, CDR2 SVGAGI. The CDR3 region is CASSYEGAGTEAFF. CDR3 nucleotide sequence: TGTGCCAGCAGTTACGAGGGGGCTGGCACTGAAGCTTTCTTT.

This clonotype was detected many times. The chain joins TRBV12-3 or TRBV12-4 to TRBJ1-4; D gene uncertain. The ends were cut back, 5 bases at V and 8 bases at J, with 21 bases in the middle. This CDR3 spans 16 amino acids. In DNA, the CDR3 is TGTGCCAGCAGTCCCCCGGGCCCCCAAACGAGGGAAAAACTGTTTTTT. The encoded protein is CASSPPGPQTREKLFF.

To note about this clonotype: A much larger clone differs from this one at a single base, so this may be a read error. This rearrangement joins TRBV7-8 to TRBJ2-1, with TRBD1 identical over 8 bases. The V gene end was trimmed by 1 base and the J gene end by 8 bases; junction bases not matched to a gene: 7. The CDR3 is 15 amino acids. Germline lookup yields CDR1 SGHVS and CDR2 FQNEAQ. CDR3 sequence reads: CASSLVGQVKYEQFF. The CDR3 nucleotides are TGTGCCAGCAGCTTAGTGGGACAGGTTAAATATGAGCAGTTCTTC.

This clonotype was seen many times. The chain carries TRBV4-1 and TRBJ2-3, with D possibly matching TRBD2 (6 bases). Trimming removed 0 bases at V and 4 bases at J, with 11 bases between. The CDR3 is made up of 15 amino acids. The V gene's germline CDR1 is MGHRA and CDR2 YSYEKL. The CDR3 region is CASSQEGREADTQYF. The DNA for the CDR3 is TGCGCCAGCAGCCAAGAGGGCAGGGAGGCAGATACGCAGTATTTT.

This clonotype was seen many times. This chain connects TRBV20-1 to TRBJ1-1; the D is unclear. The CDR3 consists of 12 residues. V lost 3 bases and J 11 bases, leaving 16 bases between the germline ends. The germline V gene encodes CDR1 DFQATT and CDR2 SNEGSKA (reference sequence). DNA for the CDR3: TGCAGTGCTAGCCCAACGCCAGTTGGGGCTTTCTTT. It specifies CSASPTPVGAFF.

This sequence joins TRBV25-1 and TRBJ1-1; D may be TRBD1 (6 bases). V was trimmed by 4 bases and J by 7 bases, leaving 16 bases between them. Germline CDR1 MGHDK, CDR2 SYGVNS. The length of the CDR3 is 14 residues. The CDR3 DNA reads as TGTGCCAGCAGTGGTCGACGGGGGGCTTTTGAAGCTTTCTTT. Its translation is CASSGRRGAFEAFF.

In its sample, this clonotype was seen a few times. This sequence joins TRBV20-1 and TRBJ2-2, with 8 bases that match TRBD2. V lost 5 bases, J lost 5 bases, and 7 bases stayed unmatched. Germline values: CDR1 DFQATT, CDR2 SNEGSKA (reference sequence). The CDR3 is 14 residues long. The DNA of the CDR3 is TGCAGTGCTTCCGGGACTAGAAAGACCGGGGAGCTGTTTTTT. This sequence encodes CSASGTRKTGELFF.

This clonotype was observed a few times. The chain has TRBV20-1 and TRBJ2-3, with TRBD2 matching over 10 bases. The length of the CDR3 is 17 residues. The J segment lost 0 bases and the V segment lost 3 bases, leaving 9 bases of the junction unmatched. The germline V gene has CDR1 DFQATT and CDR2 SNEGSKA (reference sequence). Written as DNA, the CDR3 is TGCAGTGCTAGCGAACCGGGACTAGCGCTGAGCACAGATACGCAGTATTTT. It is translated as CSASEPGLALSTDTQYF.

The chain uses TRBV3-1 and TRBJ2-5; D is possibly TRBD1 or TRBD2 (5 bases each). CDR3 length: 15 amino acids. The V gene's germline CDR1 is LGHDT and CDR2 YNNKEL (reference sequence). Trimming removed 6 bases from V and 3 bases from J, with 17 bases in between. The CDR3 nucleotides are TGTGCCAGCAGTAAATTGGGGGAGAGGGAAGAGACCCAGTACTTC. This translates into CASSKLGEREETQYF.

This clonotype occurred many times. The chain links TRBV20-1 to TRBJ1-1, with 8 positions matching TRBD1. The CDR3 sequence is 16 residues long. Germline values: CDR1 DFQATT, CDR2 SNEGSKA (reference sequence). The V gene end was trimmed by 0 bases and the J gene end by 3 bases; junction bases not matched to a gene: 9. The CDR3 region has the DNA TGCAGTGCTAGAGATGCGGGACAGGCTGGGGACACTGAAGCTTTCTTT. Residues: CSARDAGQAGDTEAFF.

This chain links TRBV7-3 with TRBJ2-7; 7 bases map to TRBD1. The ends lost 5 bases at V and 5 bases at J; junction bases unmatched: 9. The CDR3 has 14 amino acids. Germline assignment: CDR1 SGHTA and CDR2 FQGTGA. The CDR3 spells CASSVGNRGDEQYF. The CDR3, as DNA: TGTGCCAGCAGCGTAGGAAACAGGGGCGACGAGCAGTACTTC.